A selection of T cell receptor beta chains follows, all from one sample in a study of T cell repertoires in cytomegalovirus infection. Their antigens remain unidentified. TCRdb reanalysed the reads using MiXCR and keeps one entry per CDR3 protein. The table includes approximately 100,000 distinct CDR3 sequences, about 40% detected once. This specimen was CD8+ T cells from cultured PBMCs, taken from culture after CMV antigen stimulation. These receptors came from a human donor in good health (CMV status not recorded). Some clones in this sample may be carry-over from other donors' samples. The conserved cysteine and the conserved F or W are not part of the CDR3 here. The size of a clone is reported for some rows only, either as once, few or many, or as a class for expanded clones.

TRBV19	NA	ASSMRVNTEAF
TRBV27	NA	ASSHSGELF
TRBV7-9	NA	ASRLIRDLDTEAF
TRBV5-3	NA	ASSSTNKRGDNEQF
TRBV18	few	ASSRERDTEAF
TRBV12-3/TRBV12-4	NA	ASSLTESSSYEQY
TRBV2	NA	ASSDGGPQLYGYT
TRBV4-1	few	ASSQVVQGKQYGYT
TRBV12-3/TRBV12-4	NA	ASTSLGHFNTEAF
TRBV7-2	many	ASSLDFTPSSYNSPLH
TRBV24-1	few	ATSDIRDPDTQY
TRBV27	once	ASRFVGGSDYEQY
TRBV11-2	many	ASSRWGDRLF
TRBV11-2	once	ASSPGLALTYNEQF
TRBV19	many	ASSIGGNTEAF
TRBV7-8	NA	ASSFGDRGAEQF
TRBV6-4	few	ASSDTGVWAYNEQF
TRBV29-1	NA	SVRDRGSYEQY
TRBV7-2	NA	ASSSTSGAQETQY
TRBV7-6	few	ASSLGESSQPQH
TRBV7-6	few	ASSLGVRLAGDEQY
TRBV20-1	NA	SARGKGTREQY
TRBV3-1	many	ASSHRLTVEQF
TRBV4-3	NA	ASSHSPGLALDEQF
TRBV4-1	few	ASSRAGGDSDTQY
TRBV7-2	few	ASSLVGQQNTYNEQF
TRBV4-1	few	ASSQGTIDNTEAF
TRBV5-8	NA	ASRPGQGYYEQY
TRBV5-4	NA	ASSLVRTGPVNEQF
TRBV10-3	few	AISESPGISYNEQF
TRBV12-3/TRBV12-4	few	ASSLRTSEVYEQY
TRBV4-1	few	ASARLAGGEDTQY
TRBV6-1	many	ASSEADGASEQY
TRBV18	NA	TSSPPGAGGQAAYEQY
TRBV29-1	few	SGGGLRNEQF
TRBV7-8	NA	ASSPRGLDYNEQF
TRBV15	NA	ATSREDGAPGNTEAF
TRBV12-3/TRBV12-4	few	ASSLFGPNEKLF
TRBV14	NA	ASSVGYHTGELF
TRBV10-3	few	AISDGGSGTDTQY
TRBV12-3/TRBV12-4	NA	ASSLGSTGYNEQF
TRBV7-2	NA	ASSLGTTTYEQY
TRBV30	NA	ACRGALETQY
TRBV12-3/TRBV12-4	NA	ASSLMRFGYT
TRBV14	few	ASSQEEGRTIGNTIY
TRBV20-1	NA	SAPGTQGETQY
TRBV15	once	ATSSTGDTEAF
TRBV4-3	NA	ASSQGGQYNEQF